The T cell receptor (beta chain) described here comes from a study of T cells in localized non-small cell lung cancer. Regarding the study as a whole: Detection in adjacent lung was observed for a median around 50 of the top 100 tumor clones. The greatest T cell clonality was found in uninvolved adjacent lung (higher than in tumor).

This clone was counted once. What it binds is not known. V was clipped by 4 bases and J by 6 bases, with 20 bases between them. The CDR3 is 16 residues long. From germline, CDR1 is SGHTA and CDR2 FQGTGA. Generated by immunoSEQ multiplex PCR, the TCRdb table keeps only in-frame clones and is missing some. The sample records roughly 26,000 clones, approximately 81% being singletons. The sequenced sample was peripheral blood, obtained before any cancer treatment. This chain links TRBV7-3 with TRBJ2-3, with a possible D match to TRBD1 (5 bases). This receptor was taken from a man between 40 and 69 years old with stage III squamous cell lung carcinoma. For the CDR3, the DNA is TGTGCCAGCAGCTCCAGACCCCAGGGTTCTGGGGATACGCAGTATTTT. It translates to CASSSRPQGSGDTQYF.